This T cell receptor beta chain was found in a study of shared clonotypes between healthy human individuals. The V and J ends lost 5 bases and 6 bases, in that order; junction bases with no gene match: 8. CDR3 length: 14 residues. Germline V gene lookup returns CDR1 SGHAT and CDR2 FQNNGV. Sequenced by immunoSEQ multiplex PCR; TCRdb stores in-frame clones only, minus some. The top ten clones hold over 1.5% of a sample with around 1,900,000 clones, 93% of them seen once. The naive CD8 fraction comprised CD45RO-negative cells positively selected for CCR7 and excluded terminally differentiated effector memory CD45RA+ cells.

This TCR was sampled from a man younger than 35 in good health. Some clones in this sample may be carry-over from other donors' samples. The chain uses TRBV11-2 and TRBJ1-2, with 8 bases identical to TRBD1. The source material was naive CD8+ T cells from PBMCs. The CDR3 coding sequence is TGTGCCAGCAGCCTACTTGGACAGGGCCATGGCTACACCTTC. Its protein is CASSLLGQGHGYTF.